This entry lists 28 T cell receptor beta chains sequenced from one sample in a study of monozygotic twins with inflammatory bowel disease. Using the 5' RACE reads, TCRdb records one entry per CDR3 protein without DNA. Its table lists 200,000 to 250,000 distinct CDR3 sequences. The sample consisted of blood. The source of these receptors is a human donor with ulcerative colitis or Crohn's disease, or a healthy co-twin of an affected twin (not recorded which).

The V call is TRBV7-8, the J call TRBJ2-5; absent DNA, TCRdb's TRBD2 call cannot be checked. The CDR3 consists of 15 residues. Germline V gene sequence: CDR1 SGHVS, CDR2 FQNEAQ. Here the CDR3 reads CASSLGLGVQETQYF.

The chain couples TRBV6-6 to TRBJ2-7; TCRdb outputs TRBD1, but without DNA this stays unchecked. Germline CDR1 and CDR2: MNHNY and SVGAGI (reference sequence). There are 14 residues in the CDR3. This CDR3 is CASSFARGANEQYF.

The chain is built from TRBV5-1 and TRBJ2-7; checking the TCRdb D call of TRBD1 is not possible without DNA. Germline values: CDR1 SGHRS, CDR2 YFSETQ. The CDR3 runs to 14 residues. The CDR3 spells CASGVRDRGNEQYF.

V is TRBV7-3 and J is TRBJ2-5; TCRdb's D call, TRBD1, is unchecked because there is no DNA. CDR3 size: 13 residues. CDR1 and CDR2 from the germline V gene are SGHTA and FQGTGA. CDR3 residues: CASSLAGGETQYF.

This chain links TRBV11-3 with TRBJ1-1. Germline V gene data show CDR1 as SGHNT and CDR2 as YENEEA. The CDR3 totals 13 residues. The CDR3 sequence: CASSLQANTEAFF.

V gene TRBV20-1 combines with J gene TRBJ2-7; TCRdb returns TRBD1, unconfirmable since there is no DNA. Germline lookup yields CDR1 DFQATT and CDR2 SNEGSKA (reference sequence). The CDR3 is made up of 13 amino acids. CDR3 protein: CSAPGQGNYEQYF.

The rearrangement uses TRBV5-1 and TRBJ2-1; TCRdb's D call of TRBD2 is untestable without DNA. This CDR3 region has 15 residues. Germline CDR1 SGHRS, CDR2 YFSETQ. The CDR3 reads CTSSLTGGAYNEQFF.

The rearrangement joins TRBV29-1 to TRBJ2-2; TCRdb reports TRBD2, a call that lacks DNA to check it against. Germline values: CDR1 SQVTM, CDR2 ANQGSEA. This CDR3 region has 14 residues. CDR3 sequence reads: CTFKGGEDTGELFF.

The J gene is TRBJ1-5, the V gene TRBV20-1; absent DNA, TCRdb's TRBD1 call cannot be checked. CDR1 and CDR2 (germline): DFQATT, SNEGSKA (reference sequence). This CDR3 spans 13 amino acids. The CDR3 here is CSVPGQGNQPQHF.

This chain joins TRBV6-1 and TRBJ1-1; the D call of TRBD1 rests on TCRdb alone, since no DNA is present to check it. The CDR3 totals 14 residues. Germline V lookup: CDR1 MNHNS, CDR2 SASEGT. CDR3 sequence reads: CASRSRQGKTEAFF.

J is TRBJ2-3 and V is TRBV20-1; there is no DNA to check the TCRdb D call of TRBD2. Germline V lookup: CDR1 DFQATT, CDR2 SNEGSKA (reference sequence). The CDR3 is 15 residues long. This chain's CDR3 is CSARIATSGEDTQYF.

The chain links TRBV4-3 to TRBJ1-5. Germline CDR1 reads LGHNA; CDR2 reads YSLEER. The CDR3 runs 14 residues. CDR3 sequence reads: CASSQEPRVQPQHF.

The chain couples TRBV2 to TRBJ1-5; TCRdb designates TRBD1, a call that cannot be tested without DNA. CDR3 size: 15 residues. Germline lookup yields CDR1 SNHLY and CDR2 FYNNEI. This CDR3 is CASSDLGAGIQPQHF.

The V call is TRBV11-1, the J call TRBJ1-5; the D call from TCRdb, TRBD1, cannot be confirmed without DNA. The V gene's germline CDR1 is SGHAT and CDR2 FQDESV (reference sequence). This CDR3 has 18 residues. CDR3 sequence reads: CASSFSTGTGIGNQPQHF.

The CDR3 is CAISETQGVQFF. The chain uses TRBV10-3 and TRBJ2-1; TCRdb outputs TRBD1, but without DNA this stays unchecked. The CDR3 totals 12 residues. Germline V gene lookup returns CDR1 ENHRY and CDR2 SYGVKD.

The chain is built from TRBV10-3 and TRBJ2-1. This CDR3 comprises 14 residues. Germline-derived CDR1 and CDR2 are ENHRY and SYGVKD. The CDR3 protein is CAISITSSYNEQFF.

The V gene is TRBV24-1, the J gene TRBJ1-5; TCRdb gives TRBD1 as the D gene, but with no DNA this cannot be confirmed. This CDR3 spans 16 amino acids. Germline loops: CDR1 KGHDR, CDR2 SFDVKD. The CDR3 loop reads CATSDSLAGANQPQHF.

CDR3 sequence reads: CASSPGPPHSYGYTF. The chain has TRBV18 and TRBJ1-2; the TCRdb call, TRBD1, lacks DNA for checking. Germline values: CDR1 KGHSH, CDR2 LQKENI. This CDR3 region has 15 residues.

V usage is TRBV9 and J usage is TRBJ2-2; TCRdb picks TRBD2, but there is no DNA to check that call. Germline-derived CDR1 and CDR2 are SGDLS and YYNGEE. The CDR3 is made up of 17 amino acids. CDR3: CASSVGGLAGVSGELFF.

The V call is TRBV7-2, the J call TRBJ2-7; TCRdb outputs TRBD1, but without DNA this stays unchecked. The CDR3 covers 15 residues. The germline CDR1 and CDR2 sequences are SGHTA and FQGNSA. CDR3 sequence reads: CASSLGGAPTYEQYF.

J is TRBJ2-1 and V is TRBV29-1; TCRdb gives TRBD2 as the D gene, but with no DNA this cannot be confirmed. The V gene's germline CDR1 is SQVTM and CDR2 ANQGSEA. This CDR3 contains 12 residues. This CDR3 is CSQTSGRGEQLF.

The chain has TRBV7-9 and TRBJ1-1. Germline V lookup: CDR1 SEHNR, CDR2 FQNEAQ (reference sequence). The CDR3 covers 11 residues. The chain's CDR3 is CASREGGEAFF.

This rearrangement joins TRBV4-2 to TRBJ2-2; TCRdb's D call, TRBD1, is unchecked because there is no DNA. Germline assignment: CDR1 LGHNA and CDR2 YNFKEQ. The CDR3 consists of 14 residues. The CDR3 protein is CASSQDRGAGELFF.

The rearrangement links TRBV10-3 to TRBJ2-2. This CDR3 spans 11 amino acids. Looked up from germline, CDR1 is ENHRY and CDR2 is SYGVKD. The CDR3 is CAISEGGELFF.

This sequence joins TRBV19 and TRBJ1-1; TCRdb picks TRBD1, but there is no DNA to check that call. Germline lookup yields CDR1 LNHDA and CDR2 SQIVND (reference sequence). The CDR3 spans 15 residues. The CDR3 here is CASWIRTGGNTEAFF.

The genes are TRBV27 and TRBJ1-1; the TCRdb call, TRBD1, lacks DNA for checking. The CDR3 has 13 amino acids. CDR1 is MNHEY and CDR2 is SMNVEV in the germline V gene (reference sequence). CDR3 sequence reads: CASRIGGNTEAFF.

This chain connects TRBV9 to TRBJ2-3; lacking DNA, the TRBD2 call made by TCRdb goes unchecked. CDR1 and CDR2 (germline): SGDLS, YYNGEE. The CDR3 consists of 17 residues. The chain's CDR3 is CASSARPGLAGSDTQYF.

V usage is TRBV20-1 and J usage is TRBJ2-5; TCRdb gives TRBD2 as the D gene, but with no DNA this cannot be confirmed. Germline V gene lookup returns CDR1 DFQATT and CDR2 SNEGSKA (reference sequence). This CDR3 contains 14 residues. The CDR3 here is CSARNLAGRETQYF.